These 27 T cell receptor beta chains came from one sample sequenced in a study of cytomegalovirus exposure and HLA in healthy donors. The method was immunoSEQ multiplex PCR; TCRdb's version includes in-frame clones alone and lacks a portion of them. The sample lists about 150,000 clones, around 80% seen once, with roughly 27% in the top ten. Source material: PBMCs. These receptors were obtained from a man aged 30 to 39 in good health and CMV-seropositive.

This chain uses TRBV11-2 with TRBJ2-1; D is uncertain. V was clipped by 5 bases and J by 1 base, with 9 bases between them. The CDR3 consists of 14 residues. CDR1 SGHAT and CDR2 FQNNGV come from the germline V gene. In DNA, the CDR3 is TGTGCCAGCAGCCGTACGGGTTCCTACAATGAGCAGTTCTTC. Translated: CASSRTGSYNEQFF.

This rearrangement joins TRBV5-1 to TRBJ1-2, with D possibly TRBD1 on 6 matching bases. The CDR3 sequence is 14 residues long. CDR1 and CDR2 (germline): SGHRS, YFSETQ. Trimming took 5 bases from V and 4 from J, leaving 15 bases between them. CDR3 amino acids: CASRKDSSGYGYTF. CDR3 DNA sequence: TGCGCCAGCAGAAAGGACAGTTCGGGCTATGGCTACACCTTC.

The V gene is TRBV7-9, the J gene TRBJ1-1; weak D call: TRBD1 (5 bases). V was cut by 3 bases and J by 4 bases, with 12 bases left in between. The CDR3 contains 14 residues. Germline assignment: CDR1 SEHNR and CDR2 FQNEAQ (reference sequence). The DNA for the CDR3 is TGTGCCAGCAGCTTTAGTCAGGGCAGCACTGAAGCTTTCTTT. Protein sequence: CASSFSQGSTEAFF. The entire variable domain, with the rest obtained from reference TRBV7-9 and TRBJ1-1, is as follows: DTGVSQNPRHKITKRGQNVTFRCDPISEHNRLYWYRQTLGQGPEFLTYFQNEAQLEKSRLLSDRFSAERPKGSFSTLEIQRTEQGDSAMYLCASSFSQGSTEAFFGQGTRLTVV.

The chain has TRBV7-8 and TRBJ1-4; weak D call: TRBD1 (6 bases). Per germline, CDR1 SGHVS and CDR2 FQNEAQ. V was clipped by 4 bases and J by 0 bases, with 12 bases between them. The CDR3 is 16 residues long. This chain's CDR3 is CASSSGRGATNEKLFF. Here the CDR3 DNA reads TGTGCCAGCAGCTCGGGGAGGGGGGCAACTAATGAAAAACTGTTTTTT.

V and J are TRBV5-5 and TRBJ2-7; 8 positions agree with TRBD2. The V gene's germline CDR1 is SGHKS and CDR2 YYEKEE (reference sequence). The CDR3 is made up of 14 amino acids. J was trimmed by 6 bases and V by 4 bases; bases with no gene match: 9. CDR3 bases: TGTGCCAGCAGCCCCGGACTAGCCTACGGCGAGCAGTACTTC. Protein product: CASSPGLAYGEQYF.

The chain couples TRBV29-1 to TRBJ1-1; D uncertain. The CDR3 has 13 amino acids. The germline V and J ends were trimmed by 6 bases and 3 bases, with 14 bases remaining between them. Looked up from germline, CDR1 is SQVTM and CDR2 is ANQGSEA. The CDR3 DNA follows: TGCAGCGTCTTACGGGAGGGCCACACTGAAGCTTTCTTT. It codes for CSVLREGHTEAFF.

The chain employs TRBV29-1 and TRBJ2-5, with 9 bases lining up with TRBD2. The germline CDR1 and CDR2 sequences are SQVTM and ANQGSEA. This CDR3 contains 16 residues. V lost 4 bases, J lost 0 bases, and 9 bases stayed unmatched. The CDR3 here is CSVVGLAGAYQETQYF. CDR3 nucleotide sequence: TGCAGCGTTGTGGGATTAGCGGGGGCCTACCAAGAGACCCAGTACTTC.

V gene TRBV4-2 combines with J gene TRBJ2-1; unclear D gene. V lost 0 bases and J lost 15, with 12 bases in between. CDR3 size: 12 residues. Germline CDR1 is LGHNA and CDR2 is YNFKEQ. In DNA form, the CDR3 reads TGTGCCAGCAGCCAAGATGTCGGTGTCCCGTTCTTC. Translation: CASSQDVGVPFF.

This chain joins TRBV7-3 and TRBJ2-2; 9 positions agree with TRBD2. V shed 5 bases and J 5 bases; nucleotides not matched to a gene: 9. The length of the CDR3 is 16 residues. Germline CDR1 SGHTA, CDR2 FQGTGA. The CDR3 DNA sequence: TGTGCCAGCAGCCCCACCGGGACTAGCCCGACCGGGGAGCTGTTTTTT. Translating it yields CASSPTGTSPTGELFF.

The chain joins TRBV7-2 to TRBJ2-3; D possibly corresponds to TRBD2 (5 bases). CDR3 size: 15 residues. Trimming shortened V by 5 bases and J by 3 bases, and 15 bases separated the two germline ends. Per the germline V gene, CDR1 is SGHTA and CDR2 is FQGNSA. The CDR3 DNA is TGTGCCAGCAGCCTAGGTCGGGGATGGACAGATACGCAGTATTTT. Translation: CASSLGRGWTDTQYF.

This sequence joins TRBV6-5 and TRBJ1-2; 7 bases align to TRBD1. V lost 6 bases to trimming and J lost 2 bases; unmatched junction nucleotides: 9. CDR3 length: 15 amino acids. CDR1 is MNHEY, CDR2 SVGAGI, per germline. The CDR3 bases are TGTGCCAGCAGGGGTGAGACAGGGTTGAACTATGGCTACACCTTC. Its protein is CASRGETGLNYGYTF.

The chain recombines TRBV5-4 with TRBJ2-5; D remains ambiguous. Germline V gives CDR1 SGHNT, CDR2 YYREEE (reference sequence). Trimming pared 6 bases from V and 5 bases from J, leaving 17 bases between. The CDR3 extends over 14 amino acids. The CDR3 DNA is TGTGCCAGCACCCTTCTAGGCGATCTTGAGACCCAGTACTTC. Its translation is CASTLLGDLETQYF.

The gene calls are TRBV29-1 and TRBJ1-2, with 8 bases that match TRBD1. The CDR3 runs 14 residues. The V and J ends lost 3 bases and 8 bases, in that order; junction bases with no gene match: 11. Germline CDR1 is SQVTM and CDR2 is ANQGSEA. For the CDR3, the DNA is TGCAGCGTTGACGGTGCGACAGGGGACAAGGGCTACACCTTC. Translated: CSVDGATGDKGYTF.

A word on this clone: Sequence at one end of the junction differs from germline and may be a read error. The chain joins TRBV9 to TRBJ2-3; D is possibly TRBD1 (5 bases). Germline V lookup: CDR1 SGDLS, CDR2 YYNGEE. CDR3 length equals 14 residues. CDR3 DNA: TGTGCCGGCAGCCCGACAGTGAGCACAGATACGCAGTATTTT. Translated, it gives CAGSPTVSTDTQYF. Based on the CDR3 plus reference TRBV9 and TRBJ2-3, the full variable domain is DSGVTQTPKHLITATGQRVTLRCSPRSGDLSVYWYQQSLDQGLQFLIQYYNGEERAKGNILERFSAQQFPDLHSELNLSSLELGDSALYFCAGSPTVSTDTQYFGPGTRLTVL.

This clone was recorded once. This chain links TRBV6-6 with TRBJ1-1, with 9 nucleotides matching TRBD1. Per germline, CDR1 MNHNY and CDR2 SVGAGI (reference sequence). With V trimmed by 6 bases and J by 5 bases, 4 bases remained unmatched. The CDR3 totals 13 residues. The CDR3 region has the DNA TGTGCCAGCAGGACAGGGGGTGAAACTGAAGCTTTCTTT. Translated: CASRTGGETEAFF.

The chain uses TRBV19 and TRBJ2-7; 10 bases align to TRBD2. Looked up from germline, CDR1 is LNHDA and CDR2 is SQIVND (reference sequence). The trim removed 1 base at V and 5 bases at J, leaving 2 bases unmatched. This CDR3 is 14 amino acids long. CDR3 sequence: CASSIASGSDEQYF. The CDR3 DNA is TGTGCCAGTAGTATAGCTAGCGGGAGCGACGAGCAGTACTTC.

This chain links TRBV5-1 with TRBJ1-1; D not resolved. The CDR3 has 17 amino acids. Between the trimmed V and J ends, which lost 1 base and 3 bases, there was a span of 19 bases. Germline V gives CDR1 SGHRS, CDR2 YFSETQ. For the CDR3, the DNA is TGCGCCAGCAGCTTGATTTATGTTTCCGCGGCGGACACTGAAGCTTTCTTT. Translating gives CASSLIYVSAADTEAFF.

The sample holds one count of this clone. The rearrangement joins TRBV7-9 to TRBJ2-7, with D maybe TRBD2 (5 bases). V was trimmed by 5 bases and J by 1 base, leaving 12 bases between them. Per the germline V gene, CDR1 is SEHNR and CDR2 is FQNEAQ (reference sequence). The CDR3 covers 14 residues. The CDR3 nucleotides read TGTGCCAGCAGCCCGCGGGCGGCTTCCTACGAGCAGTACTTC. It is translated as CASSPRAASYEQYF.

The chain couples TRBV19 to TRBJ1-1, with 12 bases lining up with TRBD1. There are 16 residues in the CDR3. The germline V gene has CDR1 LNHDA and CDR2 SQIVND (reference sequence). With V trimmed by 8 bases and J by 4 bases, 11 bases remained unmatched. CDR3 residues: CASRRGTGGKGTEAFF. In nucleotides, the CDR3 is TGTGCCAGTCGAAGGGGGACAGGGGGCAAGGGCACTGAAGCTTTCTTT.

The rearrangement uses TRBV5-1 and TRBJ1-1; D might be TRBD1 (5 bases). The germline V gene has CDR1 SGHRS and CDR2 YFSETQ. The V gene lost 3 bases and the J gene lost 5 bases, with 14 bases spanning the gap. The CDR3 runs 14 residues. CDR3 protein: CASSSTPGETEAFF. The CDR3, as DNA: TGCGCCAGCAGCTCCACCCCGGGGGAAACTGAAGCTTTCTTT.

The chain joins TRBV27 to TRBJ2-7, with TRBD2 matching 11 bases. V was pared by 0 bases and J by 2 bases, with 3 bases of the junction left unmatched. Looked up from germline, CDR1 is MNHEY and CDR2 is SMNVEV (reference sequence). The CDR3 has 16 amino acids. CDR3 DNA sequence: TGTGCCAGCAGTTTATCGGGACTAGCGGTCCCCTACGAGCAGTACTTC. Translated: CASSLSGLAVPYEQYF.

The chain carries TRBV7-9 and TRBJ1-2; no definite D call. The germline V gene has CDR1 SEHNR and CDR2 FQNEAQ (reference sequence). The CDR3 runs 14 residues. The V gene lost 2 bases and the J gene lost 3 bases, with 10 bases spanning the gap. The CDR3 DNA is TGTGCCAGCAGCTTATCAGGTTCTGACTATGGCTACACCTTC. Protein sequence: CASSLSGSDYGYTF.

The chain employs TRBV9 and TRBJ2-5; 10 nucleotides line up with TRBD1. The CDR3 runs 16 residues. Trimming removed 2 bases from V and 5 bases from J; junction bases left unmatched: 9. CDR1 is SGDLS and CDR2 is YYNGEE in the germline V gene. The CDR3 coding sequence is TGTGCCAGCAGCGTGGGACAGGGGATGAATGGGGAGACCCAGTACTTC. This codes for CASSVGQGMNGETQYF.

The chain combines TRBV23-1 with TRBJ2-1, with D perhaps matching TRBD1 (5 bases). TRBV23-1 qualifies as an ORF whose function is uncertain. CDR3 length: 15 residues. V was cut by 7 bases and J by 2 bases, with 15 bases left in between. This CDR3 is CASTRVGATYNEQFF. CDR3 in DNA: TGCGCCAGCACCAGGGTTGGGGCCACCTACAATGAGCAGTTCTTC.

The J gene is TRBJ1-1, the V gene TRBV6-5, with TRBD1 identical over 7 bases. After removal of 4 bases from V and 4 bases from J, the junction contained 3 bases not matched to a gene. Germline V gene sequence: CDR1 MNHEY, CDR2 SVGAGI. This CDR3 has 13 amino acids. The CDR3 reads CASSSPGGTEAFF. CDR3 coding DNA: TGTGCCAGCAGTTCTCCAGGGGGCACTGAAGCTTTCTTT.

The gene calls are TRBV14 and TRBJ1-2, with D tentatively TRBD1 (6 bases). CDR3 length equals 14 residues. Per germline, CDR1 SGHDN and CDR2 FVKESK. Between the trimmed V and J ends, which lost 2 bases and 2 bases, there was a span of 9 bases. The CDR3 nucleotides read TGTGCCAGCAGCCAACTAGACAGGAACTATGGCTACACCTTC. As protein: CASSQLDRNYGYTF.

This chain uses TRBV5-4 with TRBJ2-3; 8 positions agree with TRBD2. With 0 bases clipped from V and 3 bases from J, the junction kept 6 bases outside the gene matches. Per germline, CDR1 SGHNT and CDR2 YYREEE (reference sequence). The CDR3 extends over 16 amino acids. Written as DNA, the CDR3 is TGTGCCAGCAGCTTGGATTTCGGGAGGGTGACAGATACGCAGTATTTT. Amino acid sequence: CASSLDFGRVTDTQYF.